One and the same sample provided the 11 T cell receptor beta chains below, sequenced in a study of graft-versus-host responses after intestinal transplantation. Once graft tissue had been processed, intraepithelial and lamina propria lymphocytes were released. Some clones are missing from TCRdb's copy, which holds only in-frame ones; the method was immunoSEQ multiplex PCR. The sample includes 29,000 or so clones, 65% to 80% of them seen just once. Here the sequenced sample was ileum tissue, taken 98 days after intestinal transplantation. These receptors all come from a human patient who received an intestinal transplant, so some T cells may come from the graft donor.

The chain employs TRBV6-4 and TRBJ1-2; possible D gene TRBD1, 5 bases. The CDR3 is 19 residues long. Germline assignment: CDR1 MRHNA and CDR2 SNTAGT. Trimming took off 2 bases at V and 2 bases at J, with 24 bases between the two ends. The CDR3 DNA is TGTGCCAGCAGTGACCCTTATATCGAACTCGGGGGATTAAACTATGGCTACACCTTC. Translated: CASSDPYIELGGLNYGYTF.

The gene calls are TRBV4-1 and TRBJ2-5; 9 bases are shared with TRBD1. This CDR3 has 17 residues. Germline V gene data show CDR1 as MGHRA and CDR2 as YSYEKL. V gave up 1 base and J gave up 4 bases; unmatched junction bases: 10. The CDR3 bases are TGCGCCAGCAGCCAAGGCTCCGGGACAGGGTGGTCAGAGACCCAGTACTTC. It encodes CASSQGSGTGWSETQYF.

CDR3: CASSGTSRTGSYYGYTF. As DNA, the CDR3 is TGTGCCAGCAGCGGGACTAGTCGAACGGGTAGTTACTATGGCTACACCTTC. The rearrangement uses TRBV9 and TRBJ1-2; D gene ambiguous. Germline loops: CDR1 SGDLS, CDR2 YYNGEE. Trimming took 3 bases from V and 3 from J, leaving 21 bases between them. CDR3 length: 17 amino acids.

The table lists this clone with a few counts. V is TRBV28 and J is TRBJ1-2; maybe TRBD1 (6 bases). The germline CDR1 and CDR2 sequences are MDHEN and SYDVKM. The CDR3 runs 15 residues. V was shortened by 6 bases and J by 5 bases, with 19 bases between the two germline ends. The CDR3, as DNA: TGTGCCAGCAGACGTTCTGGTCAGGGGTGGTATGGCTACACCTTC. This sequence encodes CASRRSGQGWYGYTF.

On this clone itself: A much larger clonotype is one base distant, so this may be a read error. This rearrangement joins TRBV4-2 to TRBJ1-6; the match to TRBD1 covers 9 bases. This CDR3 comprises 13 residues. Germline CDR1 LGHNA, CDR2 YNFKEQ. The CDR3 DNA reads as TGTGCCAGCAGCCAAGAGGGAGGGACAGGGACCCAGTTT. Protein sequence: CASSQEGGTGTQF.

Regarding this clone: Other DNA variants within this sample encode the same CDR3. The genes are TRBV6-6 and TRBJ1-2, with D tentatively TRBD1 (5 bases). Germline V gene lookup returns CDR1 MNHNY and CDR2 SVGAGI (reference sequence). V lost 1 base, J lost 8 bases, and 8 bases lay in between. The CDR3 spans 12 residues. CDR3 bases: TGTGCCAGCAGTTACTATGGGGACGGCTACACCTTC. Translation gives CASSYYGDGYTF.

V usage is TRBV5-4 and J usage is TRBJ1-1; maybe TRBD1 (5 bases). Germline CDR1 is SGHNT and CDR2 is YYREEE (reference sequence). The CDR3 contains 17 residues. Trimming pared 0 bases from V and 0 bases from J, leaving 15 bases between. For the CDR3, the DNA is TGTGCCAGCAGCTTGGAAGGTAGGCGGGACTTGAACACTGAAGCTTTCTTT. This encodes CASSLEGRRDLNTEAFF.

This clone was counted once. This chain uses TRBV2 with TRBJ2-1; 10 nucleotides align to TRBD2. Losses at the gene ends were 2 bases for V and 5 bases for J; bases not matched to a gene: 15. This CDR3 comprises 19 residues. Germline loops: CDR1 SNHLY, CDR2 FYNNEI. CDR3 residues: CASSEMQESSGGLNNEQFF. The CDR3 bases are TGTGCCAGCAGTGAAATGCAGGAGTCTAGCGGGGGACTTAACAATGAGCAGTTCTTC.

The rearrangement joins TRBV7-8 to TRBJ1-5; D is unclear. CDR3 length equals 17 residues. With 3 bases removed from V and 1 base from J, the gap between germline ends came to 16 bases. Germline CDR1 reads SGHVS; CDR2 reads FQNEAQ. In DNA form, the CDR3 reads TGTGCCAGCAGCTTGGAGCGCAGGCCTCTAAGCAATCAGCCCCAGCATTTT. It specifies CASSLERRPLSNQPQHF.

This rearrangement joins TRBV30 to TRBJ1-6; TRBD1 might be the D (5 bases). There are 13 residues in the CDR3. Looked up from germline, CDR1 is GTSNPN and CDR2 is SVGIG (reference sequence). V was pared by 5 bases and J by 9 bases, with 14 bases between. As DNA, the CDR3 is TGTGCCTGGCTGGACATCCCGGGTTCACCCCTCCACTTT. The encoded protein is CAWLDIPGSPLHF.

V and J are TRBV28 and TRBJ2-7; the match to TRBD1 covers 9 bases. CDR3 length: 15 amino acids. Trimming removed 3 bases from V and 3 bases from J; junction bases left unmatched: 6. Germline V gene lookup returns CDR1 MDHEN and CDR2 SYDVKM. This CDR3 reads CASSLGTGSIYEQYF. The CDR3 bases are TGTGCCAGCAGTTTGGGGACAGGGTCTATCTACGAGCAGTACTTC.